A single T cell receptor (beta chain) is shown here with its context. The antigen it binds to is not known. Per-base quality was not reported, and no clone a single base away is much larger than it. This sample was taken from a study of low-dose radiotherapy and immunotherapy resistance in tumors (dated by TCRdb to the early 2020s). Some background on the complete study: Cohort 1 received 0.5 Gy per fraction every 2 weeks, with a prescribed total PTV dose of 6.5 Gy. Patients took aspirin 300 mg orally once daily for four cycles, starting on cycle 1 day 1. In Cohort 2, 1 Gy per fraction was delivered every two weeks, for a total of 13 Gy over 26 weeks. Patients were given nivolumab as a 240 mg flat dose every two weeks and ipilimumab at 1 mg/kg every six weeks, with both drugs delivered intravenously. Eight patients were included in the translational analysis: three from the first dose cohort and the first five from the second dose cohort. Every two weeks, patients got intravenous cyclophosphamide at 200 mg/m2, given one day ahead of each radiation and immunotherapy administration. The trial did not randomize participants into treatment groups.

CDR1 and CDR2, looked up from the germline V gene, are MDHEN and SYDVKM. The CDR3 contains 14 residues, cysteine and phenylalanine counted. Just CDR3 DNA is preserved here, 42 bases in frame from base 1. Trimming removed 1 base from V and 0 bases from J, leaving 6 bases between the germline ends. The donors came from RACIN, which was a single-arm phase I dose-escalation trial that paired nivolumab and ipilimumab with aspirin, low-dose cyclophosphamide and low-dose radiotherapy. Patients were eligible if they had advanced solid tumors that were TIL-negative. To make first-strand cDNA, Superscript III was used along with a set of TRAV- and TRBV-specific primers so that both the TCRalpha and TCRbeta chains were covered. A roughly 20-cycle PCR with Phusion amplified the TCRs, pairing a constant-region primer with the adapter that was attached to the V primers. The isolated mRNA was amplified using the MessageAmp II aRNA Amplification Kit, with in vitro transcription performed for around 16 hours at 37 degrees C. The Dynabeads mRNA DIRECT Purification Kit was used to isolate the mRNA for TCR sequencing. Indexed Illumina adapters were added in a second Phusion PCR of around 23 cycles, and the PCR products were purified with AMPure XP beads. As for the authors' bioinformatics: Custom Perl scripts pooled TCR sequences encoding the same protein, removed out-of-frame sequences and computed each clonotype's abundance. The analysis excluded TCR sequences that were supported by just one read. Among the metrics used to describe the repertoires were Shannon entropy, Gini index, clonality, richness, and the frequency of TCRs shared between repertoires. TCRdb reanalyzed the raw reads on its own, using fastp at Q25 for trimming and MiXCR for clone calling, and kept in-frame beta chains. Rows are unified per CDR3 protein, each entry keeping the most common DNA and genes. What appears here as the V and J calls and clone size reflects TCRdb's work, not the paper's. The sample yields approximately 9,000 distinct CDR3 sequences; about 70% were counted once. Clones ranked in the top ten supply roughly 7.1% of the sample.

Recombination joined TRBV28 with TRBJ1-1, with the D gene not confidently named. This TCR was sampled from a human donor with advanced metastatic prostate, ovarian, gallbladder or colorectal cancer (not recorded which). This table probably holds off-target reads from a library built for another chain. The CDR3 corresponds to CASSLYKMNTEAFF. The DNA sequence is TGTGCCAGCAGTTTATATAAGATGAACACTGAAGCTTTCTTT.